This T cell receptor (beta chain) appears in the sequencing data of a study of lymphopenia after photon versus proton radiotherapy. Findings and caveats of the study: Post-nadir diversity loss with photons came from oligoclonal expansion, particularly CD8+ Temra cells. Only patients who died were analyzed for survival; proton advantage is unproven.

There are 15 residues in the CDR3. Germline CDR1 reads SGHNT; CDR2 reads YYREEE (reference sequence). The germline V and J ends were trimmed by 3 bases and 7 bases, with 19 bases remaining between them. Here immunoSEQ multiplex PCR was the method, and the copy in TCRdb shows in-frame clones only, minus some. The data hold roughly 41,000 clones, with approximately 87% observed a single time. This clone has a handful of counts. Its antigen is undetermined. The rearrangement joins TRBV5-4 to TRBJ2-5, with a possible D match to TRBD2 (7 bases). The sequence derives from a man aged 50-59 years with gastric cancer. Sequencing used peripheral blood, obtained from a patient treated with photon-based radiotherapy. CDR3 nucleotides: TGTGCCAGCAGCTCGCCATTTGGGGGGGCTGGGACCCAGTACTTC. This codes for CASSSPFGGAGTQYF.